The 2 T cell receptor beta chains reported below all come from one sample, sequenced in a study of T cell clonotyping in hematopoietic cell transplantation. Assay: immunoSEQ multiplex PCR; the TCRdb copy retains only in-frame clones and omits some. The sample holds almost 20,000 clones; roughly 80% are singletons and the top ten take roughly 15%. The sequencing sample was made of peripheral blood mononuclear cells. The receptors originated from a man aged 55 to 69 in good health. Some clones in this sample may be carry-over from other donors' samples.

The rearrangement joins TRBV9 to TRBJ2-2; D uncertain. The germline V gene encodes CDR1 SGDLS and CDR2 YYNGEE. The CDR3 has 12 amino acids. Trimming took 5 bases from V and 4 from J, leaving 6 bases between them. The CDR3 protein is CASSWGTGELFF. The CDR3 bases are TGTGCCAGCAGTTGGGGCACCGGGGAGCTGTTTTTT.

The rearrangement uses TRBV4-3 and TRBJ2-7; 10 positions agree with TRBD2. V gave up 5 bases and J gave up 3 bases; unmatched junction bases: 7. The germline gives CDR1 LGHNA, CDR2 YSLEER. There are 15 residues in the CDR3. CDR3 protein: CASSFGTSDFYEQYF. The DNA for the CDR3 is TGCGCCAGCAGCTTCGGGACTAGCGATTTCTACGAGCAGTACTTC.